These T cell receptor beta chains were read from a single sample in a study of metastatic and nonmetastatic thyroid tumors. Using MiXCR, TCRdb reanalyzed the PCR reads. The table shows over 45,000 clones, with about 20% occurring only once. Sequenced material: blood. These receptors were collected from a male donor with papillary thyroid cancer or a benign thyroid nodule (not recorded which). Some clones in this sample may be carry-over from other donors' samples. Each CDR3 is given with its conserved first and last residue. D genes are given only for firm matches. Not every row has a clone size; where given, it reads once, few, many or a size class.

.,.,14,TRBJ2-1,TRBV11-2,CASSLVQGGNEQFF,TGTGCCAGCAGCTTAGTCCAGGGTGGCAATGAGCAGTTCTTC
.,many,14,TRBJ2-2,TRBV7-3,CASSPQTNTGELFF,TGTGCCAGCAGCCCGCAGACGAACACCGGGGAGCTGTTTTTT
.,many,13,TRBJ2-1,TRBV6-1,CASSSTAWGEQFF,TGTGCCAGCAGCTCAACGGCGTGGGGTGAGCAGTTCTTC
.,many,15,TRBJ1-2,TRBV18,CASSPPQVGPYGYTF,TGTGCCAGCTCACCACCACAGGTCGGGCCCTATGGCTACACCTTC
.,few,14,TRBJ2-5,TRBV2,CASSGPGGGETQYF,TGTGCCAGCAGTGGGCCAGGTGGAGGAGAGACCCAGTACTTC
.,many,10,TRBJ1-1,TRBV6-1,CANGMTEAFF,TGTGCCAACGGGATGACTGAAGCTTTCTTT
TRBD2,many,15,TRBJ2-2,TRBV7-3,CASTPGTRETGELFF,TGTGCCAGCACCCCCGGGACTAGGGAGACCGGGGAGCTGTTTTTT
.,many,14,TRBJ1-6,TRBV12-3/TRBV12-4,CASSLVRGGSPLHF,TGTGCCAGCAGTTTAGTGAGGGGGGGCTCACCCCTCCACTTT
TRBD1,many,14,TRBJ2-4,TRBV7-9,CASSPRQGQNIQYF,TGTGCCAGCAGCCCTAGACAGGGACAGAACATTCAGTACTTC
.,many,14,TRBJ2-7,TRBV28,CASSQPGTSYKQYF,TGTGCCAGCAGTCAACCGGGAACTTCCTACAAGCAGTACTTC
.,many,14,TRBJ2-2,TRBV6-4,CASTLDTDTGELFF,TGTGCCAGCACCCTGGACACGGACACCGGGGAGCTGTTTTTT
.,many,15,TRBJ2-5,TRBV4-1,CASSPQGGAQETQYF,TGCGCCAGCAGCCCGCAGGGGGGGGCCCAAGAGACCCAGTACTTC
.,.,14,TRBJ2-7,TRBV11-2,CASSLDRVGPEQYF,TGTGCCAGCAGCTTAGATCGCGTAGGGCCCGAGCAGTACTTC
.,many,12,TRBJ2-1,TRBV20-1,CSGKGRAGEQFF,TGCAGTGGAAAGGGGAGAGCGGGTGAGCAGTTCTTC